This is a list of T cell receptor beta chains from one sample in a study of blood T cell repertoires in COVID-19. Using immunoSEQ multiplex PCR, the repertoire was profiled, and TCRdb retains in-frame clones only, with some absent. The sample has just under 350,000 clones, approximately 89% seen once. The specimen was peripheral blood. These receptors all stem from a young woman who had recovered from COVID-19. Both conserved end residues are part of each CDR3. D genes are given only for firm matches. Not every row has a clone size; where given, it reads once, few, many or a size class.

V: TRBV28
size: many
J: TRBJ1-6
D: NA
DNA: TGTGCCAGCAGTTCTCCGCCGGACACCTATTCACCCCTCCACTTT
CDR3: CASSSPPDTYSPLHF

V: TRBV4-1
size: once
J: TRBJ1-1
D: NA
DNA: TGCGCCAGCAGCCAAGGGGGACTGGGGGAGACGAACACTGAAGCTTTCTTT
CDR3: CASSQGGLGETNTEAFF

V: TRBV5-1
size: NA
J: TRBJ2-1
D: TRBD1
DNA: TGCGCCAGCAGACCGGGGACAGGGAGTTTTCATGAGCAGTTCTTC
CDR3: CASRPGTGSFHEQFF

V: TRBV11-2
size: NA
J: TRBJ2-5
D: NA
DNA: TGTGCCAGCAGCACCCCCGGGGCCCAGTACTTC
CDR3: CASSTPGAQYF

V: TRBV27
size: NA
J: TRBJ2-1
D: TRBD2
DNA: TGTGCCAGCAGCTCAGCGGGACCCTCCTACAATGAGCAGTTCTTC
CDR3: CASSSAGPSYNEQFF

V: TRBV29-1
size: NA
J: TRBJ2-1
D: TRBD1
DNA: TGCAGCGTCAGGTGGACAGGGGGCAGTGAGCAGTTCTTC
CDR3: CSVRWTGGSEQFF

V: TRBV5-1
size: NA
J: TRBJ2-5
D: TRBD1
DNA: TGCGCCAGCAGCTTCCGGGACAGGGTGCGGGAGACCCAGTACTTC
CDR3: CASSFRDRVRETQYF

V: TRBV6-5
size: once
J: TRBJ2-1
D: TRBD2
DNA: TGTGCCAGCAGATCGGGACTAGCTCAGTTCTTC
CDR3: CASRSGLAQFF

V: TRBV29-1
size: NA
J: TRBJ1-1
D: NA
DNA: TGCAGCGAGAAACACGCCAGCACTGAAGCTTTCTTT
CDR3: CSEKHASTEAFF

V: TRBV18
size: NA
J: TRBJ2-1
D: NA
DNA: TGTGCCAGCTCACCGACTCTAGGTCCCAATGAGCAGTTCTTC
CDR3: CASSPTLGPNEQFF

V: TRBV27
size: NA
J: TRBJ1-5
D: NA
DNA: TGTGCCAGCAGTTTCCGGGGTACGGGCAATCAGCCCCAGCATTTT
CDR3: CASSFRGTGNQPQHF

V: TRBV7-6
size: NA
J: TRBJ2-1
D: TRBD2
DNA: TGTGCCAGCAGCTCAAAGACTAGCGGGAGTTCCCGATCCTACAATGAGCAGTTCTTC
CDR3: CASSSKTSGSSRSYNEQFF

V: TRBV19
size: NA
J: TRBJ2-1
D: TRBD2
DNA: TGTGCCAGTAGTATCCGGACTAGCAGGATCAATTTGGAGCAGTTCTTC
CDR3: CASSIRTSRINLEQFF

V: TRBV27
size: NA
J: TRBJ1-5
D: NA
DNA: TGTGCCAGCAGTTTAGCAGGGGTTGGCCAGCCCCAGCATTTT
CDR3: CASSLAGVGQPQHF

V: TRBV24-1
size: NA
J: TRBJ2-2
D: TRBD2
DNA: TGTGCCACCAGTGAAAGCGGGAGGCCTTCGGGGGAGCTGTTTTTT
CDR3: CATSESGRPSGELFF

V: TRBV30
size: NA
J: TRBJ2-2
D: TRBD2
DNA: TGTGCCTGGAGGAGACTAGCGACCGGGGAGCTGTTTTTT
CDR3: CAWRRLATGELFF

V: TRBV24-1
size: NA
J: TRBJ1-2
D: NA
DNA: TGTGCCACCAGTGATTTTAACGGCTATGGCTACACCTTC
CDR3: CATSDFNGYGYTF

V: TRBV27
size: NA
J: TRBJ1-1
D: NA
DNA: TGTGCCAGCAGTTTGGGGTGGGGAGGGACCCCTGAAGCTTTCTTT
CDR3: CASSLGWGGTPEAFF

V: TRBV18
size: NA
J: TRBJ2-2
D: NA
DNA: TGTGCCAGCTCATCAAACAGGGATTCGGGCACCGGGGAGCTGTTTTTT
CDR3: CASSSNRDSGTGELFF

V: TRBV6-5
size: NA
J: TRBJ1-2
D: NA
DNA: TGTGCCAGCAGGCTACTCCGGGACTCGCATGGCTACACCTTC
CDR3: CASRLLRDSHGYTF

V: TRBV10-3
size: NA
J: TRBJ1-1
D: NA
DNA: TGTGCCATCAGTGATCGTAGGGAGGGAACTGAAGCTTTCTTT
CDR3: CAISDRREGTEAFF

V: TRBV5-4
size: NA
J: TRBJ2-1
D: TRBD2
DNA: TGTGCCAGCAGCCCCGGCGGGGGTTTCAGTGAGCAGTTCTTC
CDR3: CASSPGGGFSEQFF

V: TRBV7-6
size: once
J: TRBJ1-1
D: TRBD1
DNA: TGTGCCAGCAGCCCCGGGACAGGGGGTGGGATGAACACTGAAGCTTTCTTT
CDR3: CASSPGTGGGMNTEAFF

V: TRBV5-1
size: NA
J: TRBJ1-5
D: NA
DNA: TGCGCCAGCAGCTCCGGACTGAATAGCAATCAGCCCCAGCATTTT
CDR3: CASSSGLNSNQPQHF

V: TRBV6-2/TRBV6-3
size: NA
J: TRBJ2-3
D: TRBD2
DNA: TGTGCCAGCAGTTTGAGCGGGAGAACAGATACGCAGTATTTT
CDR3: CASSLSGRTDTQYF